This T cell receptor (beta chain) was profiled in a study of T cells in Graves' hyperthyroidism and ophthalmopathy. Amplification of TCR beta CDR3 regions used RNA as the template. An initial round of RT-PCR targeting the TCR CDR3 relied on the HTBI primer set. TCRdb recomputed calls from the multiplex PCR reads with MiXCR, one row per CDR3 protein. The repertoire holds over 250,000 distinct CDR3 sequences, with about 15% as singletons. This clonotype has a count of ten or more. Germline assignment: CDR1 SEHNR and CDR2 FQNEAQ (reference sequence). The ends lost 3 bases at V and 5 bases at J; junction bases unmatched: 3. The length of the CDR3 is 14 residues.

The sequenced sample consisted of blood. The V call is TRBV7-9, the J call TRBJ2-5; 10 bases fit TRBD1. This receptor was identified in a woman aged 55-70 years with Graves' ophthalmopathy. CDR3: CASSLTGGLETQYF. The DNA for the CDR3 is TGTGCCAGCAGCTTGACAGGGGGCTTGGAGACCCAGTACTTC.